Each of the 14 T cell receptor beta chains below was sequenced from the same sample in a study of cytomegalovirus exposure and HLA in healthy donors. The protocol was immunoSEQ multiplex PCR, while the TCRdb copy is restricted to in-frame clones and leaves out a portion. The table lists some 150,000 clones, about 88% of them singletons. Sequencing was performed on PBMCs. The receptors shown here come from a woman between 18 and 29 years old in good health and CMV-seropositive.

In its sample, this clone was seen many times. The chain carries TRBV29-1 and TRBJ2-7; 7 nucleotides align to TRBD1. The CDR3 sequence is 16 residues long. The trim removed 0 bases at V and 0 bases at J, leaving 8 bases unmatched. The germline V gene encodes CDR1 SQVTM and CDR2 ANQGSEA. CDR3 protein: CSVEEGSRDSSYEQYF. CDR3 bases: TGCAGCGTTGAAGAAGGCTCTCGGGACAGCTCCTACGAGCAGTACTTC.

The chain couples TRBV30 to TRBJ1-4, with 7 bases lining up with TRBD1. CDR3 size: 13 residues. Trimming removed 5 bases from V and 3 bases from J; junction bases left unmatched: 3. Germline V gives CDR1 GTSNPN, CDR2 SVGIG (reference sequence). Written as DNA, the CDR3 is TGTGCCTGGTCCGGGACAGCTAATGAAAAACTGTTTTTT. Its protein product is CAWSGTANEKLFF. The complete variable domain, with remaining parts taken from reference TRBV30 and TRBJ1-4, reads SQTIHQWPATLVQPVGSPLSLECTVEGTSNPNLYWYRQAAGRGLQLLFYSVGIGQISSEVPQNLSASRPQDRQFILSSKKLLLSDSGFYLCAWSGTANEKLFFGSGTQLSVL.

The chain couples TRBV11-2 to TRBJ2-1; tentative D call: TRBD2 (6 bases). Trimming shortened V by 5 bases and J by 4 bases, and 12 bases separated the two germline ends. CDR1 and CDR2 from the germline V gene are SGHAT and FQNNGV. The length of the CDR3 is 14 residues. CDR3 residues: CASSPETSYNEQFF. The CDR3 DNA is TGTGCCAGCAGCCCTGAGACTAGTTACAATGAGCAGTTCTTC.

The chain couples TRBV6-1 to TRBJ2-1; D ambiguous. V dropped 3 bases and J dropped 11 bases, with 14 bases sitting between them. Germline V gene sequence: CDR1 MNHNS, CDR2 SASEGT. This CDR3 is 13 amino acids long. CDR3 DNA sequence: TGTGCCAGCAGTGAGCTTTTGGGCAGTCAGCAGTTCTTC. Amino acid sequence: CASSELLGSQQFF.

The chain recombines TRBV4-2 with TRBJ2-3; D might be TRBD1 (5 bases). The V gene's germline CDR1 is LGHNA and CDR2 YNFKEQ. CDR3 size: 12 residues. V was cut by 4 bases and J by 6 bases, with 8 bases left in between. Here the CDR3 reads CASSPKGDTQYF. CDR3 nucleotides: TGTGCCAGCAGCCCAAAGGGGGATACGCAGTATTTT.

The J gene is TRBJ2-1, the V gene TRBV9; D call uncertain. Trimming removed 0 bases from V and 9 bases from J, with 10 bases in between. The CDR3 spans 13 residues. Germline assignment: CDR1 SGDLS and CDR2 YYNGEE. The CDR3 region has the DNA TGTGCCAGCAGCGTAGTTTTAGCCGCTGAGCAGTTCTTC. It codes for CASSVVLAAEQFF. Complete variable domain (other parts from reference TRBV9 and TRBJ2-1): DSGVTQTPKHLITATGQRVTLRCSPRSGDLSVYWYQQSLDQGLQFLIQYYNGEERAKGNILERFSAQQFPDLHSELNLSSLELGDSALYFCASSVVLAAEQFFGPGTRLTVL.

This chain joins TRBV22-1 and TRBJ1-2. TRBV22-1 is listed as a pseudogene. This CDR3 has 16 amino acids. The CDR3 bases are TGTCCTGGAGCCAACGCTGAAAGCGAGAAGACCTATGGCTACACCTTC. Translating it yields CPGANAESEKTYGYTF.

The rearrangement joins TRBV5-1 to TRBJ2-3; TRBD2 matches at 16 bases. The CDR3 spans 16 residues. Germline trimming cut 3 bases from V and 5 bases from J; bases unmatched to any gene: 3. Germline V gene data show CDR1 as SGHRS and CDR2 as YFSETQ. This chain's CDR3 is CASSSGLAGGRDTQYF. CDR3 nucleotide sequence: TGCGCCAGCAGCTCGGGACTAGCGGGAGGGCGAGATACGCAGTATTTT.

This clone has more than one count but fewer than ten. This chain connects TRBV4-1 to TRBJ2-3; D uncertain. Germline V gene lookup returns CDR1 MGHRA and CDR2 YSYEKL. Trimming took 2 bases from V and 0 from J, leaving 24 bases between them. The CDR3 has 20 amino acids. CDR3 region: CASSQSALFKRQTSTDTQYF. The CDR3 nucleotides read TGCGCCAGCAGCCAATCCGCCTTATTTAAGAGGCAGACTAGCACAGATACGCAGTATTTT.

The chain carries TRBV7-2 and TRBJ2-5; 8 nucleotides line up with TRBD1. The V segment lost 3 bases and the J segment 5 bases; nucleotides outside the gene matches: 8. This CDR3 region has 15 residues. CDR1 SGHTA and CDR2 FQGNSA come from the germline V gene. The DNA for the CDR3 is TGTGCCAGCAGCTTGATCTCAGGGGGCAGGGAGACCCAGTACTTC. Its protein product is CASSLISGGRETQYF.

V and J are TRBV5-7 and TRBJ2-7; no firm D call. TRBV5-7 counts as an open reading frame of uncertain function. This CDR3 has 15 amino acids. Trimming took 4 bases from V and 2 from J, leaving 16 bases between them. This CDR3 reads CASSVHIPPTYEQYF. The CDR3 region has the DNA TGTGCCAGCAGCGTCCACATACCCCCGACCTACGAGCAGTACTTC.

This chain joins TRBV7-9 and TRBJ2-2, with D maybe TRBD1 (5 bases). The CDR3 runs 16 residues. V lost 5 bases and J lost 1, with 14 bases in between. Germline V gives CDR1 SEHNR, CDR2 FQNEAQ (reference sequence). CDR3 protein: CASSTRTRRNTGELFF. DNA for the CDR3: TGTGCCAGCAGCACCCGGACACGGAGGAACACCGGGGAGCTGTTTTTT. Full variable domain (remainder filled in from reference TRBV7-9 and TRBJ2-2): DTGVSQNPRHKITKRGQNVTFRCDPISEHNRLYWYRQTLGQGPEFLTYFQNEAQLEKSRLLSDRFSAERPKGSFSTLEIQRTEQGDSAMYLCASSTRTRRNTGELFFGEGSRLTVL.

This chain links TRBV6-5 with TRBJ2-5; TRBD1 matches at 7 bases. The CDR3 is 13 residues long. Germline V CDR1 and CDR2: MNHEY, SVGAGI. Losses at the gene ends were 7 bases for V and 6 bases for J; bases not matched to a gene: 8. CDR3 sequence: CASNSYRGQTQYF. The CDR3 DNA reads as TGTGCCAGCAACTCTTACAGGGGTCAGACCCAGTACTTC.

CDR3 amino acids: CASSYSTSYNEQFF. The DNA of the CDR3 is TGTGCCAGCAGTTACTCGACTAGCTACAATGAGCAGTTCTTC. The chain carries TRBV6-5 and TRBJ2-1, with D tentatively TRBD2 (6 bases). Trimming removed 0 bases at V and 3 bases at J, with 6 bases between. The germline V gene has CDR1 MNHEY and CDR2 SVGAGI. This CDR3 has 14 amino acids.